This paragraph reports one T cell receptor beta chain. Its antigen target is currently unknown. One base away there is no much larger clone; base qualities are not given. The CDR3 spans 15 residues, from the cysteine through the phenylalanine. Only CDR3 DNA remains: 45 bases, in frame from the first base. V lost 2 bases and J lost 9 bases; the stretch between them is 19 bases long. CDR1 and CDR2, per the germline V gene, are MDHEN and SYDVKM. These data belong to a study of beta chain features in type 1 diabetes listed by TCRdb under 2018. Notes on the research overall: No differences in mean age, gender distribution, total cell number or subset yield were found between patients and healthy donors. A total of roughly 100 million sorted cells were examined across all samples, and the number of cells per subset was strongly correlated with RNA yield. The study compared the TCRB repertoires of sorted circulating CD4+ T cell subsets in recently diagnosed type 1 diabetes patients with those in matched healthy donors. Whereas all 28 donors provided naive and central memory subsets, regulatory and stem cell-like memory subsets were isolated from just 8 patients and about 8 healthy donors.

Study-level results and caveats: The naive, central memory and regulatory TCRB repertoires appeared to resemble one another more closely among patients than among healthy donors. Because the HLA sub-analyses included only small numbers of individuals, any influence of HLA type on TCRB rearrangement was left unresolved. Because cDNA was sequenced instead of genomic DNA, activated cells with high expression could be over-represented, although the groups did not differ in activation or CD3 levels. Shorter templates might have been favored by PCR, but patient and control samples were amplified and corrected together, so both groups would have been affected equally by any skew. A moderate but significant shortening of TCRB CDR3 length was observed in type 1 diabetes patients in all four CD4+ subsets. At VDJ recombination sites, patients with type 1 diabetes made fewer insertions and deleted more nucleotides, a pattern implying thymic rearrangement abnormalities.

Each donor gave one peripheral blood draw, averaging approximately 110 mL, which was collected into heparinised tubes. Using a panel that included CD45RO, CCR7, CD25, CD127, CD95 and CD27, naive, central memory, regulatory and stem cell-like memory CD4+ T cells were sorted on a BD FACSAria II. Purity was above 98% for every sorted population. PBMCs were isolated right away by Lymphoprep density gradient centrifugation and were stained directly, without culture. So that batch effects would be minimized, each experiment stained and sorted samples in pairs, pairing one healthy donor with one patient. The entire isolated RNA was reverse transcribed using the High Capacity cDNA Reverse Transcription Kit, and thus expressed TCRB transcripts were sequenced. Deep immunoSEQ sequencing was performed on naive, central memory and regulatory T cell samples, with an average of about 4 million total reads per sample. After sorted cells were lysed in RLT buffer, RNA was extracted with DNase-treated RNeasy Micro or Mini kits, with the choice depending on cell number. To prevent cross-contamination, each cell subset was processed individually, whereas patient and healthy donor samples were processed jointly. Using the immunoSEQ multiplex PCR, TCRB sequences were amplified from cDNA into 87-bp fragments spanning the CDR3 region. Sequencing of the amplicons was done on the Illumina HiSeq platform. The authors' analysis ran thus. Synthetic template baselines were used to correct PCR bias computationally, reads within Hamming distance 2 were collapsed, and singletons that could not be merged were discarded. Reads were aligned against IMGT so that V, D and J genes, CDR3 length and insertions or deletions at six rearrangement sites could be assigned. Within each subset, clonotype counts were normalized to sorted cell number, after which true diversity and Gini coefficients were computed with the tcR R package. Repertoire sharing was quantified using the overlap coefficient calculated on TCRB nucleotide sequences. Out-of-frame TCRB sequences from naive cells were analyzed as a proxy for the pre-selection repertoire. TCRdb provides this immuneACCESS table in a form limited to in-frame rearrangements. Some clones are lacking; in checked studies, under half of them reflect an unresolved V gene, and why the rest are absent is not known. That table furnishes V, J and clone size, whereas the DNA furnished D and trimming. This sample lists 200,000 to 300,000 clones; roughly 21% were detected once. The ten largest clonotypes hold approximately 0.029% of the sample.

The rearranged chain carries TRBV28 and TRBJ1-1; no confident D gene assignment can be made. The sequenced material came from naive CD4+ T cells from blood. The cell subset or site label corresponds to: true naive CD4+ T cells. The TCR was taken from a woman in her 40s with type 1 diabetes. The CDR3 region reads CASSLVSAPGSQAFF. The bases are TGTGCCAGCAGTTTAGTATCTGCACCTGGGAGTCAAGCTTTCTTT.